This is a list of T cell receptor beta chains from one sample in a study of neoadjuvant anti-PD-1 for oral cavity cancer. Assay: immunoSEQ multiplex PCR; the TCRdb copy retains only in-frame clones and omits some. The data contain some 17,000 clones, under 75% of them singletons. This sample comprised PBMCs, obtained before nivolumab (anti-PD-1) treatment. Receptors were obtained from a person between 40 and 80 years old with oral cavity squamous cell carcinoma. CDR3s include the opening cysteine and the closing phenylalanine or tryptophan. A D gene is named only where the DNA matches it firmly. Clone size is stated in some rows and not others, as once, few, many or a class when expanded.

CDR3aa | CDR3nt | abundance | d_gene | j_gene | v_gene
CASSLGQTTDTQYF | TGCGCCAGCAGCTTGGGACAGACAACAGATACGCAGTATTTT | . | . | TRBJ2-3 | TRBV5-1
CASSPGELLSGELFF | TGTGCCAGCAGCCCAGGCGAACTCCTGAGCGGGGAGCTGTTTTTT | . | . | TRBJ2-2 | TRBV7-9
CASSAVGEQFF | TGTGCCAGCTCCGCCGTGGGTGAGCAGTTCTTC | . | . | TRBJ2-1 | TRBV6-5
CASVQSSFNEQFF | TGTGCCAGCGTCCAGTCGAGTTTCAATGAGCAGTTCTTC | . | . | TRBJ2-1 | TRBV6-1
CSVEVQGNEQFF | TGCAGCGTTGAAGTACAAGGGAATGAGCAGTTCTTC | once | . | TRBJ2-1 | TRBV29-1
CASSVGTGPAETQYF | TGTGCCAGCAGCGTAGGGACAGGGCCGGCAGAGACCCAGTACTTC | . | TRBD1 | TRBJ2-5 | TRBV9
CASSSDRDTQYF | TGTGCCAGCAGTTCTGACCGAGATACGCAGTATTTT | . | . | TRBJ2-3 | TRBV6-5
CASSQGRLSSYEQYF | TGTGCCAGCAGCCAAGGACGCTTGAGCTCCTACGAGCAGTACTTC | few | . | TRBJ2-7 | TRBV4-2
CASSVRALASGSEQYF | TGTGCCAGCAGCGTAAGGGCCCTGGCTAGCGGGAGCGAGCAGTACTTC | . | TRBD2 | TRBJ2-7 | TRBV9
CASSDVRINEKLFF | TGTGCCAGCAGTGACGTGCGGATCAATGAAAAACTGTTTTTT | . | . | TRBJ1-4 | TRBV2
CANPRQGLFNEQFF | TGTGCCAACCCTCGACAGGGTCTCTTCAATGAGCAGTTCTTC | . | TRBD1 | TRBJ2-1 | TRBV5-8
CASSYSGEGAYEQYF | TGTGCCAGCAGTTACTCGGGCGAGGGGGCCTACGAGCAGTACTTC | . | . | TRBJ2-7 | TRBV6-5
CASSLSPSGSYNEQFF | TGTGCCAGCAGCTTATCTCCGAGTGGCTCCTACAATGAGCAGTTCTTC | . | . | TRBJ2-1 | TRBV5-4
CASSQPQGTTINEQFF | TGCGCCAGCAGCCAACCCCAGGGTACGACTATCAATGAGCAGTTCTTC | few | . | TRBJ2-1 | TRBV4-1
CASSLDRNQPQHF | TGTGCCAGCAGCCTGGACAGAAATCAGCCCCAGCATTTT | . | . | TRBJ1-5 | TRBV11-2
CASSLGTVYEQYF | TGCGCCAGCAGCCTGGGAACAGTCTACGAGCAGTACTTC | . | . | TRBJ2-7 | TRBV5-1
CASSVGTSGTGDTQYF | TGTGCTAGCAGCGTTGGGACTAGCGGGACGGGGGATACGCAGTATTTT | few | TRBD2 | TRBJ2-3 | TRBV7-7
CASSPAGQPQGEAFF | TGCGCCAGCAGCCCGGCGGGACAACCTCAAGGAGAAGCTTTCTTT | . | . | TRBJ1-1 | TRBV4-1
CATSDQETQYF | TGTGCGACAAGTGATCAAGAGACCCAGTACTTC | . | . | TRBJ2-5 | TRBV7-2
CASSLGGVEKLFF | TGTGCCAGCAGCTTGGGAGGAGTTGAAAAACTGTTTTTT | . | . | TRBJ1-4 | TRBV7-8
CASALVGRNTEAFF | TGTGCTAGTGCCCTGGTTGGCAGGAACACTGAAGCTTTCTTT | few | . | TRBJ1-1 | TRBV12-5
CASSYRALQSYNEQFF | TGTGCCAGCAGTTATAGAGCGCTACAGTCCTACAATGAGCAGTTCTTC | . | . | TRBJ2-1 | TRBV13
CASSISQSNQPQHF | TGTGCCAGTAGTATATCACAGAGCAATCAGCCCCAGCATTTT | . | . | TRBJ1-5 | TRBV19
CASGSGSVYEQYF | TGTGCCAGCGGTAGCGGGAGCGTCTACGAGCAGTACTTC | . | TRBD2 | TRBJ2-7 | TRBV6-5
CAISEDSTPMSYNEQFF | TGTGCCATCAGTGAAGACTCCACTCCCATGTCCTACAATGAGCAGTTCTTC | once | . | TRBJ2-1 | TRBV10-3
CASSQGVAGVQTEAFF | TGTGCCAGCAGCCAAGGAGTAGCGGGCGTTCAGACTGAAGCTTTCTTT | . | . | TRBJ1-1 | TRBV14